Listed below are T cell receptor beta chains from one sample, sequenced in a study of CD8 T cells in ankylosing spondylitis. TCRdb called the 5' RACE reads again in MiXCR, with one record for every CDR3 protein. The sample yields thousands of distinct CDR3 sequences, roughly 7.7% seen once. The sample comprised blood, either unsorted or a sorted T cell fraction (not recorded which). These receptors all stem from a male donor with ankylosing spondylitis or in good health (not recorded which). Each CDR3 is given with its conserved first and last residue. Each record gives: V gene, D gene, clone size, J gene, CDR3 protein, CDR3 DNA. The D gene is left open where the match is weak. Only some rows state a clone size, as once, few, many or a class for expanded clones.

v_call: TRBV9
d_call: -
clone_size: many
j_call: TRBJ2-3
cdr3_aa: CASSALPMTAPTDTQYF
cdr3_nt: TGTGCCAGCAGCGCCCTTCCGATGACAGCGCCCACAGATACGCAGTATTTT

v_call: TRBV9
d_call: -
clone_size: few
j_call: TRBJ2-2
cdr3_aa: CASSAARSGGHGELFF
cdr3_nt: TGTGCCAGCAGCGCTGCGCGGAGCGGAGGGCACGGGGAGCTGTTTTTT

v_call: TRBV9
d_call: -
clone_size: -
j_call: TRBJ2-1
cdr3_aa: CASSLEGEQFF
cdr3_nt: TGTGCCAGCAGCTTGGAAGGTGAGCAGTTCTTC

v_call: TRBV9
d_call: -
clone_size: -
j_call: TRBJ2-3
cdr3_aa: CASSGGGGTDTQYF
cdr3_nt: TGTGCCAGCAGTGGGGGTGGGGGCACAGATACGCAGTATTTT

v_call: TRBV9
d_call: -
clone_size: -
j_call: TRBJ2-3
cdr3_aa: CASSVDRADTQYF
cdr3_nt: TGTGCCAGCAGCGTAGACCGAGCAGATACGCAGTATTTT

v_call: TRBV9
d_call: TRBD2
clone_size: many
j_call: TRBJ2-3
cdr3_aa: CASSAPTSGRAEDTQYF
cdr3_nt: TGTGCCAGCAGCGCCCCGACTAGCGGGAGGGCCGAAGATACGCAGTATTTT

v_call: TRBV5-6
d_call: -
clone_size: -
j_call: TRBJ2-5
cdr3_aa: CASSLSGLGETQYF
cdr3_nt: TGTGCCAGCAGCTTGTCTGGTCTTGGCGAGACCCAGTACTTC

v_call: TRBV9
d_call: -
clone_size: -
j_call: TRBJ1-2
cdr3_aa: CASSVGVTNYGYTF
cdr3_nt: TGTGCCAGCAGCGTAGGGGTAACTAACTATGGCTACACCTTC

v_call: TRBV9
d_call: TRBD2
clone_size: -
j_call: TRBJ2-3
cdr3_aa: CASSVSLAGGPADTQYF
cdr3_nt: TGTGCCAGCAGCGTATCCCTGGCGGGAGGGCCCGCAGATACGCAGTATTTT

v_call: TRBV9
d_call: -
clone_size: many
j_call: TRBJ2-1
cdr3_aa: CASSILQGHNEQFF
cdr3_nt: TGTGCCAGCAGCATCCTCCAGGGACACAATGAGCAGTTCTTC

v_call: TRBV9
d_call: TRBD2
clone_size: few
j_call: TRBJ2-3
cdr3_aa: CASSVSSGRVTDTQYF
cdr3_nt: TGTGCCAGCAGCGTCTCAAGCGGGAGGGTGACAGATACGCAGTATTTT

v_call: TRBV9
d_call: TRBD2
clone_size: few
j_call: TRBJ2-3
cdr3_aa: CASGTSGGSYPDTQYF
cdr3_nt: TGTGCCAGCGGGACTAGCGGGGGGTCCTACCCAGATACGCAGTATTTT

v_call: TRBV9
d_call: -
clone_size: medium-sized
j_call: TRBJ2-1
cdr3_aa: CASSSGLTVQFF
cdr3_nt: TGTGCCAGCAGCTCCGGTCTTACGGTGCAGTTCTTC

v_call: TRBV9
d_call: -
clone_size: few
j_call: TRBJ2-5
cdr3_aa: CASSVGEVETQYF
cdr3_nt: TGTGCCAGCAGCGTAGGAGAGGTTGAGACCCAGTACTTC

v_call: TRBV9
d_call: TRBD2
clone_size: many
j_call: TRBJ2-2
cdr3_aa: CASSAPPLAGGPVGELFF
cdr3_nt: TGTGCCAGCAGCGCCCCACCCCTAGCGGGAGGGCCAGTCGGGGAGCTGTTTTTT

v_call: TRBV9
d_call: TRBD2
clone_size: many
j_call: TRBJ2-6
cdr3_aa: CASSVEPGLAGGHGANVLTF
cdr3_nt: TGTGCCAGCAGCGTAGAGCCAGGACTAGCGGGGGGGCATGGGGCCAACGTCCTGACTTTC

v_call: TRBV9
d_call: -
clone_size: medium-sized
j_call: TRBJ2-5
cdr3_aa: CASSVGGGLETQYF
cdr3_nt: TGTGCCAGCAGCGTAGGTGGAGGGTTGGAGACCCAGTACTTC

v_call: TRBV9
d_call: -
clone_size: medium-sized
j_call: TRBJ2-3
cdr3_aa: CASSVGRTGTDTQYF
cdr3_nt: TGTGCCAGCAGCGTAGGAAGGACAGGCACAGATACGCAGTATTTT

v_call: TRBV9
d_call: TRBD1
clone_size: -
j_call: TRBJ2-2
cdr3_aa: CASSVDGTGPGELFF
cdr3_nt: TGTGCCAGCAGCGTAGACGGGACAGGGCCCGGGGAGCTGTTTTTT

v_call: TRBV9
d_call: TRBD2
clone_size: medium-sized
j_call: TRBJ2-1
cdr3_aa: CASSVMTGGEQFF
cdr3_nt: TGTGCCAGCAGCGTAATGACGGGGGGTGAGCAGTTCTTC

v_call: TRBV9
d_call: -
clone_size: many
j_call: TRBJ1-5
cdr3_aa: CASSVDGGHQPQHF
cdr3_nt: TGTGCCAGCAGCGTAGACGGGGGCCATCAGCCCCAGCATTTT

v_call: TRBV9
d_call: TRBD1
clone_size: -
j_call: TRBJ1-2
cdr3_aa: CASSVGSRDRGNYGYTF
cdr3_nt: TGTGCCAGCAGCGTAGGCTCCCGGGACAGGGGCAACTATGGCTACACCTTC

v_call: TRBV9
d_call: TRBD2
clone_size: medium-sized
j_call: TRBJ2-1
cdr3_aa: CASSTGTSGSGAEQFF
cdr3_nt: TGTGCCAGCAGCACTGGGACTAGCGGGAGTGGAGCTGAGCAGTTCTTC

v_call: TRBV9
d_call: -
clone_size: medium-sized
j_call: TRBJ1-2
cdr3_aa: CASSGQALADYGYTF
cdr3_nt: TGTGCCAGCAGCGGACAGGCCCTGGCAGACTATGGCTACACCTTC

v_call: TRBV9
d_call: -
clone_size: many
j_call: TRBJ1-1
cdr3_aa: CASSVGGAEAFF
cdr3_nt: TGTGCCAGCAGCGTAGGGGGGGCGGAAGCTTTCTTT

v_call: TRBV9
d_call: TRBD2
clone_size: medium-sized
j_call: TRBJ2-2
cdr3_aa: CASSGLAGKPNTGELFF
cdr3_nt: TGTGCCAGCAGTGGACTAGCGGGAAAACCGAACACCGGGGAGCTGTTTTTT

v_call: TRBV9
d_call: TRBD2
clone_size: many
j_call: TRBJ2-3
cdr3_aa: CASSVAGGGAADTQYF
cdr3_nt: TGTGCCAGCAGCGTAGCGGGCGGGGGGGCCGCAGATACGCAGTATTTT

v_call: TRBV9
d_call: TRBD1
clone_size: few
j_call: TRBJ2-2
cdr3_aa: CASSVTGTANTGELFF
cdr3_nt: TGTGCCAGCAGCGTGACCGGGACAGCAAACACCGGGGAGCTGTTTTTT

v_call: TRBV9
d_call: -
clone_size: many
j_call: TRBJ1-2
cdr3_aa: CASSLDRSYGYTF
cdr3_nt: TGTGCCAGCAGCCTTGACAGGTCCTATGGCTACACCTTC

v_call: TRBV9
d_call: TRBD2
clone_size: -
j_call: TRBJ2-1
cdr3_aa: CASSPPAGGYNEQFF
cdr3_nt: TGTGCCAGCAGCCCACCCGCCGGGGGGTACAATGAGCAGTTCTTC

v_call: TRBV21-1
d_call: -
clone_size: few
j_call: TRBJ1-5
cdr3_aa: CASSKTWLRIGNQPQHF
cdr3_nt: TGTGCCAGCAGCAAGACTTGGCTACGAATAGGCAATCAGCCCCAGCATTTT

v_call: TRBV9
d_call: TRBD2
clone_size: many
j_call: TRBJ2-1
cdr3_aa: CASSGPGSFGAGGPFYEQFF
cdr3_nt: TGTGCCAGCAGCGGGCCAGGTTCTTTCGGAGCGGGAGGGCCATTTTATGAGCAGTTCTTC

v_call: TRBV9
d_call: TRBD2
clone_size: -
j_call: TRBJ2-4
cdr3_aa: CASSPGTSGFGPKNIQYF
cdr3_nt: TGTGCCAGCAGCCCCGGGACTAGCGGGTTTGGTCCCAAAAACATTCAGTACTTC

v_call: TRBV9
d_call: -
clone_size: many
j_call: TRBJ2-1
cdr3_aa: CASSGQGIGNEQFF
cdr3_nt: TGTGCCAGCAGCGGGCAGGGGATTGGCAATGAGCAGTTCTTC